The rows below give T cell receptor beta chains drawn from one sample of a study of cytomegalovirus exposure and HLA in healthy donors. Profiled with immunoSEQ multiplex PCR; TCRdb holds only in-frame clones, not every one. The sample yields approximately 110,000 clones, around four fifths seen once. Sequencing was carried out using PBMCs. Source of these receptors: a woman aged 40 to 50 in good health and CMV-seropositive. The CDR3 runs from the conserved cysteine through the conserved F or W. D genes are given only for firm matches. Clone size is shown for a subset of rows, as once, few, many or a class of expanded clone.

D gene: TRBD1
clone size: -
V gene: TRBV11-3
CDR3 length: 15
J gene: TRBJ2-3
CDR3 DNA: TGTGCCAGCAGGGAGGCACAGGGGTCGAGAGATACGCAGTATTTT
CDR3 protein: CASREAQGSRDTQYF

D gene: -
clone size: -
V gene: TRBV10-3
CDR3 length: 15
J gene: TRBJ2-1
CDR3 DNA: TGTGCCATCAGTGATAGGAGGGTAGGGTACAATGAGCAGTTCTTC
CDR3 protein: CAISDRRVGYNEQFF

D gene: -
clone size: -
V gene: TRBV27
CDR3 length: 14
J gene: TRBJ2-3
CDR3 DNA: TGTGCCAGCAGTTTATGGTCCCCGGTAGATACGCAGTATTTT
CDR3 protein: CASSLWSPVDTQYF

D gene: -
clone size: few
V gene: TRBV6-1
CDR3 length: 14
J gene: TRBJ1-5
CDR3 DNA: TGTGCCAGCAGTGACTCTGGGGGCGGTCAGCCCCAGCATTTT
CDR3 protein: CASSDSGGGQPQHF

D gene: TRBD1
clone size: -
V gene: TRBV11-3
CDR3 length: 11
J gene: TRBJ1-2
CDR3 DNA: TGTGCCAGCGGGACAGGGGATGGCTACACCTTC
CDR3 protein: CASGTGDGYTF

D gene: -
clone size: -
V gene: TRBV29-1
CDR3 length: 13
J gene: TRBJ2-1
CDR3 DNA: TGCAGCGTTGAGGGACTTCAATACAATGAGCAGTTCTTC
CDR3 protein: CSVEGLQYNEQFF

D gene: TRBD1
clone size: -
V gene: TRBV28
CDR3 length: 14
J gene: TRBJ2-7
CDR3 DNA: TGTGCCACCCTAGGACAGGGGGTCTCCTACGAGCAGTACTTC
CDR3 protein: CATLGQGVSYEQYF

D gene: TRBD2
clone size: once
V gene: TRBV5-6
CDR3 length: 17
J gene: TRBJ2-3
CDR3 DNA: TGTGCCAGCAGCTTGTCAGCGGGGGGGATGAGCACAGATACGCAGTATTTT
CDR3 protein: CASSLSAGGMSTDTQYF

D gene: -
clone size: few
V gene: TRBV11-2
CDR3 length: 14
J gene: TRBJ1-1
CDR3 DNA: TGTGCCAGCATGGGCCCCGCCGAGAGTAGTGAAGCTTTCTTT
CDR3 protein: CASMGPAESSEAFF

D gene: -
clone size: -
V gene: TRBV4-1
CDR3 length: 15
J gene: TRBJ2-7
CDR3 DNA: TGCGCCAGCAGCCAAGACGACTTACTTTCCTACGAGCAGTACTTC
CDR3 protein: CASSQDDLLSYEQYF

D gene: -
clone size: -
V gene: TRBV6-5
CDR3 length: 12
J gene: TRBJ2-7
CDR3 DNA: TGTGCCAGCAGTCGGTCTTCCTACGAGCAGTACTTC
CDR3 protein: CASSRSSYEQYF

D gene: -
clone size: -
V gene: TRBV19
CDR3 length: 11
J gene: TRBJ2-1
CDR3 DNA: TGTGCCAGTAGTATGCGAACTAGTAAGTTCTTC
CDR3 protein: CASSMRTSKFF

D gene: -
clone size: -
V gene: TRBV7-6
CDR3 length: 13
J gene: TRBJ1-1
CDR3 DNA: TGTGCCAGCAGCTTACAACAGAACACTGAAGCTTTCTTT
CDR3 protein: CASSLQQNTEAFF

D gene: -
clone size: once
V gene: TRBV9
CDR3 length: 15
J gene: TRBJ1-1
CDR3 DNA: TGTGCCAGCAGCGTAGAGGAAGACGTGGGCACTGAGGCTTTCTTT
CDR3 protein: CASSVEEDVGTEAFF

D gene: -
clone size: -
V gene: TRBV9
CDR3 length: 15
J gene: TRBJ2-1
CDR3 DNA: TGTGCCAGCAGCGTAGTAAGTAGCTCCTACAATGAGCAGTTCTTC
CDR3 protein: CASSVVSSSYNEQFF

D gene: -
clone size: few
V gene: TRBV7-8
CDR3 length: 15
J gene: TRBJ2-1
CDR3 DNA: TGTGCCAGCAGCTTAAGAGGCGGGACGGGCAATGAGCAGTTCTTC
CDR3 protein: CASSLRGGTGNEQFF

D gene: TRBD2
clone size: -
V gene: TRBV10-3
CDR3 length: 22
J gene: TRBJ2-3
CDR3 DNA: TGTGCCATCAGTTCAGCATGGCGAGACTCACTAATTATTCGGGAGGGCACAGATACGCAGTATTTT
CDR3 protein: CAISSAWRDSLIIREGTDTQYF

D gene: TRBD2
clone size: -
V gene: TRBV5-1
CDR3 length: 16
J gene: TRBJ2-1
CDR3 DNA: TGCGCCAGCAGCCAAATCGTTAGCGGGAGTGTGGATGAGCAGTTCTTC
CDR3 protein: CASSQIVSGSVDEQFF

D gene: -
clone size: -
V gene: TRBV6-1
CDR3 length: 15
J gene: TRBJ2-7
CDR3 DNA: TGTGCCAGCAGTGAACGGCAGGTTGTAATCTACGAGCAGTACTTC
CDR3 protein: CASSERQVVIYEQYF

D gene: -
clone size: -
V gene: TRBV5-1
CDR3 length: 13
J gene: TRBJ2-4
CDR3 DNA: TGCGCCAGCAGCTTGGGACCTACGGACAGTCAGGTATTC
CDR3 protein: CASSLGPTDSQVF

D gene: TRBD1
clone size: -
V gene: TRBV18
CDR3 length: 15
J gene: TRBJ1-1
CDR3 DNA: TGTGCCAGCTCACGACCCGGGACAGGGAAACATGAAGCTTTCTTT
CDR3 protein: CASSRPGTGKHEAFF

D gene: TRBD1
clone size: -
V gene: TRBV9
CDR3 length: 16
J gene: TRBJ2-2
CDR3 DNA: TGTGCCAGCAGCGTAAGACAGGGAGCGAACACCGGGGAGCTGTTTTTT
CDR3 protein: CASSVRQGANTGELFF

D gene: -
clone size: -
V gene: TRBV5-1
CDR3 length: 17
J gene: TRBJ2-3
CDR3 DNA: TGCGCCAGCAGCTTGTTTTTGGGGCAGGGAAGCACAGATACGCAGTATTTT
CDR3 protein: CASSLFLGQGSTDTQYF

D gene: TRBD1
clone size: -
V gene: TRBV28
CDR3 length: 13
J gene: TRBJ2-7
CDR3 DNA: TGTGCCAGCAGCCATTACAGGGGGGACGAGCAGTACTTC
CDR3 protein: CASSHYRGDEQYF

D gene: -
clone size: -
V gene: TRBV11-2
CDR3 length: 15
J gene: TRBJ2-7
CDR3 DNA: TGTGCCAGCAGTTCGTTGAGCGGGTATACCTACGAGCAGTACTTC
CDR3 protein: CASSSLSGYTYEQYF

D gene: TRBD1
clone size: -
V gene: TRBV6-6
CDR3 length: 14
J gene: TRBJ2-1
CDR3 DNA: TGTGCCAGCAGTTACTCGGGACAGGCCCCTGAGCAGTTCTTC
CDR3 protein: CASSYSGQAPEQFF

D gene: -
clone size: -
V gene: TRBV4-2
CDR3 length: 18
J gene: TRBJ2-1
CDR3 DNA: TGTGCCAGCACCGTCAAGACCGGTCTGGGGGGGCCTGGGAATGAGCAGTTCTTC
CDR3 protein: CASTVKTGLGGPGNEQFF

D gene: TRBD1
clone size: -
V gene: TRBV5-5
CDR3 length: 15
J gene: TRBJ2-1
CDR3 DNA: TGTGCCAGCATTGACACCAGGGGGCTGGGCAATGAGCAGTTCTTC
CDR3 protein: CASIDTRGLGNEQFF

D gene: -
clone size: -
V gene: TRBV7-6
CDR3 length: 16
J gene: TRBJ2-7
CDR3 DNA: TGTGCCAGCAGCTTAGCCCCCTGGGCCAGCTCCTACGAGCAGTACTTC
CDR3 protein: CASSLAPWASSYEQYF

D gene: TRBD2
clone size: -
V gene: TRBV9
CDR3 length: 14
J gene: TRBJ2-7
CDR3 DNA: TGTGCCAGCAGCGTACTAGCGGCAAGCTACGAGCAGTACTTC
CDR3 protein: CASSVLAASYEQYF

D gene: TRBD1
clone size: -
V gene: TRBV19
CDR3 length: 16
J gene: TRBJ1-1
CDR3 DNA: TGTGCCAGTAGTGCATTGAGGGGGCAGGGGAACACTGAAGCTTTCTTT
CDR3 protein: CASSALRGQGNTEAFF

D gene: TRBD1
clone size: -
V gene: TRBV5-5
CDR3 length: 16
J gene: TRBJ1-6
CDR3 DNA: TGTGCCAGCAGCCTGGGACAGGGGACGCGGAATTCACCCCTCCACTTT
CDR3 protein: CASSLGQGTRNSPLHF

D gene: TRBD1
clone size: -
V gene: TRBV29-1
CDR3 length: 14
J gene: TRBJ2-7
CDR3 DNA: TGCAGCGTGGGCGACAGGGGCCACTCCTACGAGCAGTACTTC
CDR3 protein: CSVGDRGHSYEQYF

D gene: TRBD1
clone size: -
V gene: TRBV6-1
CDR3 length: 14
J gene: TRBJ1-1
CDR3 DNA: TGTGCCAGCAGTGCCCCGACAGGGGTGGCTGAAGCTTTCTTT
CDR3 protein: CASSAPTGVAEAFF

D gene: -
clone size: -
V gene: TRBV28
CDR3 length: 11
J gene: TRBJ1-2
CDR3 DNA: TGTGCCAGCAGCTTTAACTATGGCTACACCTTC
CDR3 protein: CASSFNYGYTF

D gene: -
clone size: -
V gene: TRBV11-3
CDR3 length: 13
J gene: TRBJ1-5
CDR3 DNA: TGTGCCAGCAGACAAAATGAGGGTCAGCCCCAGCATTTT
CDR3 protein: CASRQNEGQPQHF

D gene: TRBD2
clone size: -
V gene: TRBV10-2
CDR3 length: 14
J gene: TRBJ2-7
CDR3 DNA: TGCGCCAGCAGTGAAACTAGCGGGAGTTACGAGCAGTACTTC
CDR3 protein: CASSETSGSYEQYF

D gene: -
clone size: -
V gene: TRBV27
CDR3 length: 12
J gene: TRBJ2-5
CDR3 DNA: TGTGCCAGCAGTTTATCGGGCGAGACCCAGTACTTC
CDR3 protein: CASSLSGETQYF

D gene: TRBD2
clone size: -
V gene: TRBV5-1
CDR3 length: 16
J gene: TRBJ2-7
CDR3 DNA: TGCGCCAGCAGCTTATCTAGCGGGAGTATCTCCTACGAGCAGTACTTC
CDR3 protein: CASSLSSGSISYEQYF

D gene: -
clone size: -
V gene: TRBV28
CDR3 length: 18
J gene: TRBJ2-6
CDR3 DNA: TGTGCCAGCAGTTCAATGGGGGCCCAGGGCTATGGGGCCAACGTCCTGACTTTC
CDR3 protein: CASSSMGAQGYGANVLTF

D gene: TRBD1
clone size: -
V gene: TRBV4-3
CDR3 length: 18
J gene: TRBJ1-6
CDR3 DNA: TGCGCCAGCAGCCAGGACCGGGACAGGGTCTCCTATAATTCACCCCTCCACTTT
CDR3 protein: CASSQDRDRVSYNSPLHF

D gene: TRBD2
clone size: -
V gene: TRBV6-5
CDR3 length: 15
J gene: TRBJ2-1
CDR3 DNA: TGTGCCAGCAGTTACGGGACTAGCGCCTCCAATGAGCAGTTCTTC
CDR3 protein: CASSYGTSASNEQFF

D gene: -
clone size: -
V gene: TRBV18
CDR3 length: 14
J gene: TRBJ1-1
CDR3 DNA: TGTGCCAGCTCACCACTGGGGGCGAGTACTGAAGCTTTCTTT
CDR3 protein: CASSPLGASTEAFF

D gene: TRBD1
clone size: -
V gene: TRBV7-2
CDR3 length: 16
J gene: TRBJ1-1
CDR3 DNA: TGTGCCAGCAGCCAGTACAGGGGGCTATTGAACACTGAAGCTTTCTTT
CDR3 protein: CASSQYRGLLNTEAFF

D gene: TRBD1
clone size: -
V gene: TRBV5-4
CDR3 length: 15
J gene: TRBJ2-1
CDR3 DNA: TGTGCCAGCAGCCCATGGACAGGGGTTGGCAATGAGCAGTTCTTC
CDR3 protein: CASSPWTGVGNEQFF

D gene: TRBD2
clone size: few
V gene: TRBV5-1
CDR3 length: 16
J gene: TRBJ2-6
CDR3 DNA: TGCGCCAGCAGCTTTGTGGGAGGGACTGGGGCCAACGTCCTGACTTTC
CDR3 protein: CASSFVGGTGANVLTF

D gene: TRBD1
clone size: -
V gene: TRBV28
CDR3 length: 14
J gene: TRBJ2-3
CDR3 DNA: TGTGCCAGCAGTTTAGCAGGGGGTGGAGATACGCAGTATTTT
CDR3 protein: CASSLAGGGDTQYF

D gene: -
clone size: -
V gene: TRBV5-1
CDR3 length: 17
J gene: TRBJ2-1
CDR3 DNA: TGCGCCAGCAGCTTGGTCTATGGGAGTATGTCCTACAATGAGCAGTTCTTC
CDR3 protein: CASSLVYGSMSYNEQFF

D gene: TRBD2
clone size: -
V gene: TRBV7-2
CDR3 length: 18
J gene: TRBJ2-5
CDR3 DNA: TGTGCCAGCAGCTTAGCGCGGGGTAGCGGGGTTTTATGGGAGACCCAGTACTTC
CDR3 protein: CASSLARGSGVLWETQYF